The text below deals with one T cell receptor beta chain. Repertoires were generated with immunoSEQ multiplex PCR, while TCRdb's copy carries only in-frame clones and drops some. The profile shows around 170,000 clones, 88% of them singletons. Time point here: blood 4 weeks post-SBRT, at nephrectomy. As for treatment: 15 Gy SBRT to primary tumor, nephrectomy 4 weeks later. This sample is drawn from a study of radiation and T cells in renal cell carcinoma. The V segment lost 3 bases and the J segment 1 base; nucleotides outside the gene matches: 2. Germline V lookup: CDR1 KGHSH, CDR2 LQKENI. The CDR3 has 15 residues.

Specimen: blood, collected from a patient whose treatment included radiotherapy and nephrectomy. This TCR was sampled from a woman between 45 and 65 years old with renal cell carcinoma. The V gene is TRBV18, the J gene TRBJ2-3, with TRBD1 identical over 9 bases. CDR3 sequence: CASSPRDRGTDTQYF. The CDR3 nucleotides are TGTGCCAGCTCACCCCGGGACAGGGGCACAGATACGCAGTATTTT.